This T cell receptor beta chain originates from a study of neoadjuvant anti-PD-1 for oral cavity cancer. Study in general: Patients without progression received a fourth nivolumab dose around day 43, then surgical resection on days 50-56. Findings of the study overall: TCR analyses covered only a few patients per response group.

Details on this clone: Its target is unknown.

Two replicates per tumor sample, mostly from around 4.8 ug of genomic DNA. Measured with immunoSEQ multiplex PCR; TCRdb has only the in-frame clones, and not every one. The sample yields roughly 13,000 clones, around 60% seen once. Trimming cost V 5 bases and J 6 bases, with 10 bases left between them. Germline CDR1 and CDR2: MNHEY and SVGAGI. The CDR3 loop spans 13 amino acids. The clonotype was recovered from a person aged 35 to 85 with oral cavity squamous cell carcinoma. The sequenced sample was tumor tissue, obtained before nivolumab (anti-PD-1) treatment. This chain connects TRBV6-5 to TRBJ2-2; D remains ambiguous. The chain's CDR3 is CASSTLRPGELFF. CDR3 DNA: TGTGCCAGCAGTACCCTGAGACCCGGGGAGCTGTTTTTT.